This TCR beta chain is drawn from a study of metastatic and nonmetastatic thyroid tumors. Study context: Repertoires of blood and of tissue (tumor or nodule) from malignant and benign thyroid patients were compared. Study results and limitations: Reported TCR beta diversity, measured in blood and tumor, was significantly higher for malignant thyroid tumors than for benign nodules.

This clone occurred many times. Antigen: not known. At one of its ends the junction is not consistent with the germline gene, which may arise from a read error. Nobody among the patients had been given any treatment before thyroid surgery. Germline loops: CDR1 DFQATT, CDR2 SNEGSKA (reference sequence). This CDR3 comprises 16 residues. Per the study methods: The study took CDR3 differences across clinicopathological groups and made a distant-metastasis classifier for papillary thyroid cancer from them. From the PCR reads, TCRdb re-called clones with MiXCR. In this record, the V and J calls reflect TCRdb's handling and not the investigators' own analysis. The profile covers roughly 32,000 clones, with roughly 18% appearing a single time and 8% to 11% taken by the ten largest.

Sequenced sample: blood. This sequence was found in a female donor with papillary thyroid cancer or a benign thyroid nodule (not recorded which). Some clones in this sample may be carry-over from other donors' samples. The V gene is TRBV20-1, the J gene TRBJ2-2, with 8 bases identical to TRBD2. The CDR3 DNA sequence: TGCAGTGCCAGAGATATAAGACGGGAGGGCACCGGGGAGCTGTTTTTT. This translates into CSARDIRREGTGELFF.